The T cell receptor (beta chain) described here comes from a study of T-cell memory formation after mild COVID-19. There are many counts of this clonotype. One entry per CDR3 protein, called by TCRdb with MiXCR from the 5' RACE reads. Of around 310,000 distinct CDR3 sequences in the sample, approximately 22% were seen once. Germline V gene sequence: CDR1 LGHNA, CDR2 YSLEER. V trimming: 3 bases; J trimming: 4 bases; junction bases outside the gene matches: 0. The CDR3 has 14 residues. V is TRBV4-3 and J is TRBJ1-5; 10 nucleotides align to TRBD1. Sequencing was done on a sample of PBMCs or a T cell subset sorted from them (not recorded which). The TCR originated in a man aged 18 to 35 who had mild COVID-19 (a few samples of this study predate the infection). Cell type and time point are not known. CDR3 coding DNA: TGCGCCAGCAGCCAGGGACAGGGGAATCAGCCCCAGCATTTT. It is translated as CASSQGQGNQPQHF.